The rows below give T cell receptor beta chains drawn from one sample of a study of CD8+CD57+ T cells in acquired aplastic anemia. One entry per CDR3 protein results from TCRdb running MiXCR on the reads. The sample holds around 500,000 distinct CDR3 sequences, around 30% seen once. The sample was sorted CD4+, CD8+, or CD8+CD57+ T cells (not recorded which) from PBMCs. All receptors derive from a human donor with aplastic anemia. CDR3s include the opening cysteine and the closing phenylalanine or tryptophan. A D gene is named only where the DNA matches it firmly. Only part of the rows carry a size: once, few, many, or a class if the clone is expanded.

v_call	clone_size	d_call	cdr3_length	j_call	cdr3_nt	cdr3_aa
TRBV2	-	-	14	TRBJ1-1	TGTGCCAGCAGTTACAGCGGGGTCATGCCTGAAGCTTTCTTT	CASSYSGVMPEAFF
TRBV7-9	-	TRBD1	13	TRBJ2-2	TGTGCCAGCAGCTTAGAGGGACAGGGGGAGCTGTTTTTT	CASSLEGQGELFF
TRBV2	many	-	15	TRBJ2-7	TGTGCCAGCAGTGACACAGGGATAACTACCTACGAGCAGTACTTC	CASSDTGITTYEQYF
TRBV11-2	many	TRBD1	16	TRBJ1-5	TGTGCCAGCAGCTTAGATTACTCAGGGGGATATCAGCCCCAGCATTTT	CASSLDYSGGYQPQHF
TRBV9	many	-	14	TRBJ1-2	TGTGCCAGCAGCGTAGACAGGGTTAACTATGGCTACACCTTC	CASSVDRVNYGYTF
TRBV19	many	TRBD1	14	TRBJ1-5	TGTGCCAGTAGTATGGGGACAGGGATTCAGCCCCAGCATTTT	CASSMGTGIQPQHF
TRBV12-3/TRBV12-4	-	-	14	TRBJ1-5	TGTGCCAGCAGTCCCGAGGGTTCCTATCAGCCCCAGCATTTT	CASSPEGSYQPQHF
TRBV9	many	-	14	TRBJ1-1	TGTGCCAGCAGCGTAGCTCAGGAGGACACTGAAGCTTTCTTT	CASSVAQEDTEAFF
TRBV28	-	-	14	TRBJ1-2	TGTGCCAGCAGTCTCGGGGGGGCTTCGGGAGGGTACACCTTC	CASSLGGASGGYTF
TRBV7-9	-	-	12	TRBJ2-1	TGTGCCAGCAGCCCGCAGTTCAATGAGCAGTTCTTC	CASSPQFNEQFF
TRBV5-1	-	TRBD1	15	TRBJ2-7	TGCGCCAGCAGCATCCGGGACAGAGCAACCTACGAGCAGTACTTC	CASSIRDRATYEQYF
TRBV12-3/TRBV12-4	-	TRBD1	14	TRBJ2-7	TGTGCCAGCAGTTTTAGGACAGGAGGCTACGAGCAGTACTTC	CASSFRTGGYEQYF
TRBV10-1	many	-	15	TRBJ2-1	TGCGCCAGCAGTGACTTTGGTGTAAACGACAATGAGCAGTTCTTC	CASSDFGVNDNEQFF
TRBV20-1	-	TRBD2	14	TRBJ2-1	TGCAGTGCTTCTAGCGGGGTTAACTACAATGAGCAGTTCTTC	CSASSGVNYNEQFF
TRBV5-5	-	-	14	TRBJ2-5	TGTGCCAGCAGCCCAGGGGCGGGCCGGGGGACCCAGTACTTC	CASSPGAGRGTQYF
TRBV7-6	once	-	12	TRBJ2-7	TGTGCCAGCAGTCACCAGCGGGACGAGCAGTACTTC	CASSHQRDEQYF